This T cell receptor beta chain is from a study of OX40 agonist ivuxolimab in advanced cancers. The method was immunoSEQ multiplex PCR; TCRdb's version includes in-frame clones alone and lacks a portion of them. The sample yields 40,000 to 60,000 clones, approximately 92% seen once. Germline assignment: CDR1 MDHEN and CDR2 SYDVKM. V shed 3 bases and J 6 bases; nucleotides not matched to a gene: 8. The CDR3 length is 16 residues. The sequences come from CD4+ or CD8+ T cells sorted from blood, collected in a trial of the OX40 agonist ivuxolimab. This chain connects TRBV28 to TRBJ1-4, with TRBD1 identical over 9 bases. This clonotype originated in an adult with an advanced solid tumor such as melanoma, head and neck, liver or kidney cancer. The CDR3: CASSFTGGRIHEKLFF. CDR3 DNA sequence: TGTGCCAGCAGTTTTACAGGGGGCCGTATTCATGAAAAACTGTTTTTT.